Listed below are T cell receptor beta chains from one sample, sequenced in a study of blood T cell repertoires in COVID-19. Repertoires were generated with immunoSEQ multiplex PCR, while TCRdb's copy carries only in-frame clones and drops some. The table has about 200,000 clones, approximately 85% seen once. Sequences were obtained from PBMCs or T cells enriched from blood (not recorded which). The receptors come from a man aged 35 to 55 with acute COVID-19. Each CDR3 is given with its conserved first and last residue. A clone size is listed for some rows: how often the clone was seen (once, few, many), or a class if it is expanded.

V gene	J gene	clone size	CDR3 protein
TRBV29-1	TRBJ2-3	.	CSVSDTQYF
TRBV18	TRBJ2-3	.	CASSPPGPLPDTQYF
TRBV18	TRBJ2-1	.	CASSAGLGDEQFF
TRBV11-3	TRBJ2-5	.	CASSFIGGQGPPGPPETQYF
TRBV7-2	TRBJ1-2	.	CASSTGGGVYGYTF
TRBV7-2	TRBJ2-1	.	CASSGVPGDSSYNEQFF
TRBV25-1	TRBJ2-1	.	CASSRGRGGLGYRGEQFF
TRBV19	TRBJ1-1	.	CASRPQGKTEAFF
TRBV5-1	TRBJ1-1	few	CASRRKMDTEAFF
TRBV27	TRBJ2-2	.	CASSFSSRELFF
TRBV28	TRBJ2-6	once	CASSLPRGSGANVLTF
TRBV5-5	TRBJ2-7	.	CASSPDRLRGRYEQYF
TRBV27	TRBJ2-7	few	CASSRTSGYEQYF
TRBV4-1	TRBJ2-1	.	CASSGRLAGERSEQFF
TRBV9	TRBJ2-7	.	CASSVDSGGYEQYF
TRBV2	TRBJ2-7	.	CASSEGTDYEQYF
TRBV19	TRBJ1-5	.	CASSSQPQHF
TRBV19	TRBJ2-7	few	CASTLQGNSYEQYF
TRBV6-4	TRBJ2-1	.	CASSAPGLAGARDNEQFF
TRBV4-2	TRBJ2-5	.	CASSRDRQETQYF
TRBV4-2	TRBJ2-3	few	CASSQGHGSTDTQYF
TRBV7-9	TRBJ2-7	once	CASSRTRGGHSGEQYF
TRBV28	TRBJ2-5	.	CASRLAGQETQYF
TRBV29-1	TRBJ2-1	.	CSAYDNEQFF
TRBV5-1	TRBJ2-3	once	CASSLDGITDTQYF
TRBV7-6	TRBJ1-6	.	CASSIGTGGNSPLHF
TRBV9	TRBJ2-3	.	CAQGECTQYF
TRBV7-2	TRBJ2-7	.	CASSAQGLNEQYF
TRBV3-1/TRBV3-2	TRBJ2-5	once	CASSQDGQGGQETQYF
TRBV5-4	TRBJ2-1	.	CASSSGLANNEQFF
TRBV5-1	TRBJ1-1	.	CASSVVGEGSEAFF
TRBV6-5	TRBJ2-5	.	CASTNTGTETQYF
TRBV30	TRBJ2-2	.	CAWTSGLEGTGELFF
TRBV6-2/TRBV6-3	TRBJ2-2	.	CASSYSGAQGTGELFF
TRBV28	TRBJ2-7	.	CASSWGTGAYEQYF
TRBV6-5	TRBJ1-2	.	CASIPRWGHNYGYTF
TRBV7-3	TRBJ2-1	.	CASSPTSGRLNEQFF
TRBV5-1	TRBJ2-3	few	CASSSGQLTDTQYF
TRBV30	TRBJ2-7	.	CAWSALYEQYF
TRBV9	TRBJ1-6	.	CASSVGGGADNSPLHF